This T cell receptor beta chain was sequenced in a study of cytomegalovirus exposure and HLA in healthy donors. Use of 60 Vbeta and 13 Jbeta primers characterized the PCR. Data came from immunoSEQ multiplex PCR; TCRdb stores just in-frame clones and leaves some out. The top ten clones hold less than 25% of a sample with around 72,000 clones, 65% to 70% of them seen once. This clone occurred a few times. The CDR3 consists of 14 residues. With V trimmed by 10 bases and J by 0 bases, 9 bases remained unmatched. Germline CDR1 is MNHNS and CDR2 is SASEGT. This chain joins TRBV6-1 and TRBJ2-7; 7 nucleotides align to TRBD2. This receptor was obtained from a man aged 40-50 years in good health and CMV-seropositive. Sequencing was performed on PBMCs. The CDR3 reads CATPPPGGSYEQYF. The CDR3, as DNA: TGTGCCACCCCGCCCCCGGGAGGCTCCTACGAGCAGTACTTC.